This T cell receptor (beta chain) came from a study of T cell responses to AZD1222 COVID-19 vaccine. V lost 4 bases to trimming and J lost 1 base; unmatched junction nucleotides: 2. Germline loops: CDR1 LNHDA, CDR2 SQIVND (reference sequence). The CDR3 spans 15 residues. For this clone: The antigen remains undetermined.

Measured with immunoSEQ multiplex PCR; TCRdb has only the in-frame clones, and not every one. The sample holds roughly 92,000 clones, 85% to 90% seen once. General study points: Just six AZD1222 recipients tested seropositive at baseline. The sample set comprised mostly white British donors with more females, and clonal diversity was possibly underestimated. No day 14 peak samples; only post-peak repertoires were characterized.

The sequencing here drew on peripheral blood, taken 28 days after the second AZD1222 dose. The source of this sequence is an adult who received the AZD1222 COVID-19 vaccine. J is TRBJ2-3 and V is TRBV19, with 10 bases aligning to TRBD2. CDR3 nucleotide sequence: TGTGCCAGTAGTACCCTAGCGGGGGGCACAGATACGCAGTATTTT. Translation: CASSTLAGGTDTQYF. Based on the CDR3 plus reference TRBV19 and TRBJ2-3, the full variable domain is DGGITQSPKYLFRKEGQNVTLSCEQNLNHDAMYWYRQDPGQGLRLIYYSQIVNDFQKGDIAEGYSVSREKKESFPLTVTSAQKNPTAFYLCASSTLAGGTDTQYFGPGTRLTVL.